Below, 32 T cell receptor beta chains from the same sample are listed, as sequenced in a study of cytomegalovirus exposure and HLA in healthy donors. PCR was performed using 60 Vbeta and 13 Jbeta primers. The repertoire was sequenced with immunoSEQ multiplex PCR; TCRdb's copy has only in-frame clones and lacks some. The data show about 180,000 clones, with 77% seen just once and roughly 3.7% held by the top ten. The sample consisted of PBMCs. The receptors here all came from a woman aged 55-69 years in good health and CMV-seropositive.

The chain couples TRBV6-5 to TRBJ2-3, with TRBD2 matching over 9 bases. Germline CDR1 is MNHEY and CDR2 is SVGAGI. This CDR3 is built from 16 residues. Trimming took 4 bases from V and 2 from J; bases not matched to a gene: 7. The CDR3 sequence is CASSSLTSGYTDTQYF. CDR3 in DNA: TGTGCCAGCAGTTCGTTGACTAGCGGATACACAGATACGCAGTATTTT.

This clone was counted only a few times. J is TRBJ2-1 and V is TRBV4-1, with D maybe TRBD2 (5 bases). The germline V gene has CDR1 MGHRA and CDR2 YSYEKL. V shed 3 bases and J shed 13 bases, with 22 bases lying between them. This CDR3 region has 15 residues. Here the CDR3 DNA reads TGCGCCAGCAGCCAGGCAGATTTGTACAGCGGATTACAGTTCTTC. This translates into CASSQADLYSGLQFF.

Only a few counts were recorded for this clone. The chain has TRBV9 and TRBJ1-2; a possible D gene is TRBD1 (5 bases). CDR3 length: 12 amino acids. Trimming cost V 7 bases and J 4 bases, with 11 bases left between them. CDR1 and CDR2 from the germline V gene are SGDLS and YYNGEE. DNA of the CDR3: TGTGCCAGCGGCGGGGCAAGCTATGGCTACACCTTC. Residues: CASGGASYGYTF.

The V gene is TRBV5-8, the J gene TRBJ2-3; D may be TRBD1 (6 bases). This CDR3 is 12 amino acids long. Germline-derived CDR1 and CDR2 are SGHTS and YDEGEE. V lost 4 bases, J lost 14 bases, and 17 bases lay in between. CDR3 sequence reads: CASSPIGQYPYF. The CDR3 bases are TGTGCCAGCAGCCCGATCGGACAGTATCCGTATTTT. Using reference TRBV5-8 and TRBJ2-3 for the parts outside the CDR3, the full variable domain is EAGVTQSPTHLIKTRGQQATLRCSPISGHTSVYWYQQALGLGLQFLLWYDEGEERNRGNFPPRFSGRQFPNYSSELNVNALELEDSALYLCASSPIGQYPYFGPGTRLTVL.

V is TRBV2 and J is TRBJ2-2; no reliable D call. The germline V gene has CDR1 SNHLY and CDR2 FYNNEI. The CDR3 loop spans 13 amino acids. The V end lost 6 bases, the J end lost 4 bases, and 9 bases lay between the germline ends. Here the CDR3 reads CASSPESTGELFF. For the CDR3, the DNA is TGTGCCAGCAGCCCCGAGTCCACCGGGGAGCTGTTTTTT.

The rearrangement joins TRBV19 to TRBJ2-1; 9 nucleotides line up with TRBD2. V lost 5 bases to trimming and J lost 0 bases; unmatched junction nucleotides: 5. The germline gives CDR1 LNHDA, CDR2 SQIVND (reference sequence). The CDR3 runs 16 residues. This CDR3 is CASSRTSVYSYNEQFF. In nucleotides, the CDR3 is TGTGCCAGTAGTCGGACTAGCGTTTACTCCTACAATGAGCAGTTCTTC.

This chain links TRBV5-6 with TRBJ2-3; 9 bases are shared with TRBD2. CDR3 size: 15 residues. V gave up 2 bases and J gave up 6 bases; unmatched junction bases: 7. Per germline, CDR1 SGHDT and CDR2 YYEEEE. CDR3 bases: TGTGCCAGCAGCTTAAGGACTAGCGATATGGATACGCAGTATTTT. As protein: CASSLRTSDMDTQYF.

In this sample, this clone turned up once. The chain carries TRBV19 and TRBJ1-3, with D tentatively TRBD1 (6 bases). This CDR3 region has 17 residues. Per the germline V gene, CDR1 is LNHDA and CDR2 is SQIVND (reference sequence). Between the trimmed V and J ends, which lost 3 bases and 7 bases, there was a span of 22 bases. In nucleotides, the CDR3 is TGTGCCAGTAGTATGGTCCCCAAGGGGGGGCCGTTGAACACCATATATTTT. This translates into CASSMVPKGGPLNTIYF.

The rearrangement joins TRBV9 to TRBJ1-2; 10 bases match TRBD1. The CDR3 has 15 amino acids. Germline V gives CDR1 SGDLS, CDR2 YYNGEE. Trimming took 3 bases from V and 4 from J; bases not matched to a gene: 6. The CDR3 reads CASSALGQGIYGYTF. The DNA of the CDR3 is TGTGCCAGCAGCGCCCTGGGACAGGGGATCTATGGCTACACCTTC.

A single count supports this clone. This sequence joins TRBV5-1 and TRBJ1-6, with 9 positions matching TRBD1. The germline CDR1 and CDR2 sequences are SGHRS and YFSETQ. The CDR3 covers 15 residues. With 2 bases clipped from V and 14 bases from J, the junction kept 11 bases outside the gene matches. Here the CDR3 reads CASSFPGQGPGTLHF. Here the CDR3 DNA reads TGCGCCAGCAGCTTCCCGGGACAGGGTCCCGGCACCCTCCACTTT.

This clone occurred a few times. The chain employs TRBV2 and TRBJ1-3; D is unresolved. The CDR3 loop spans 14 amino acids. Germline CDR1 SNHLY, CDR2 FYNNEI. Trimming stripped 4 bases from V and 7 bases from J, with 14 bases between. This chain's CDR3 is CASSGAAAFNTIYF. The CDR3 DNA sequence: TGTGCCAGCAGTGGGGCCGCAGCTTTCAACACCATATATTTT.

V usage is TRBV4-2 and J usage is TRBJ2-5; possible D gene TRBD2, 6 bases. The CDR3 totals 14 residues. V lost 0 bases to trimming and J lost 5 bases, with 10 bases between them. Germline CDR1 LGHNA, CDR2 YNFKEQ. The CDR3 is CASSQEGAGETQYF. DNA for the CDR3: TGTGCCAGCAGCCAAGAAGGTGCGGGGGAGACCCAGTACTTC.

The genes are TRBV6-1 and TRBJ1-2; perhaps TRBD1 as D (6 bases). V dropped 6 bases and J dropped 4 bases, with 9 bases sitting between them. The CDR3 covers 12 residues. Germline V gene sequence: CDR1 MNHNS, CDR2 SASEGT. The CDR3 loop is CASSLQGYGYTF. The CDR3 region has the DNA TGTGCCAGCAGCCTACAGGGCTATGGCTACACCTTC.

This chain uses TRBV11-2 with TRBJ2-2; the match to TRBD1 covers 12 bases. The CDR3 covers 17 residues. Germline V gene lookup returns CDR1 SGHAT and CDR2 FQNNGV. V was clipped by 2 bases and J by 6 bases; unmatched bases: 7. The CDR3 DNA reads as TGTGCCAGCAGCTTAAACCCGGGACAGGGGGCATCCGGGGAGCTGTTTTTT. Protein sequence: CASSLNPGQGASGELFF.

This clone came up once. CDR3 sequence reads: CASSLGGQSTDTQYF. As DNA, the CDR3 is TGCGCCAGCAGCTTGGGGGGGCAGAGCACAGATACGCAGTATTTT. The gene calls are TRBV5-1 and TRBJ2-3; possibly TRBD1 for D (6 bases). Germline-derived CDR1 and CDR2 are SGHRS and YFSETQ. The CDR3 is made up of 15 amino acids. V lost 0 bases and J 0 bases, leaving 8 bases between the germline ends.

This clone has only one observation. The chain couples TRBV19 to TRBJ1-4; maybe TRBD1 (5 bases). V was trimmed by 6 bases and J by 3 bases, leaving 11 bases between them. There are 14 residues in the CDR3. Per germline, CDR1 LNHDA and CDR2 SQIVND (reference sequence). The CDR3, as DNA: TGTGCCAGTAGGGCGACAGCCTCTAATGAAAAACTGTTTTTT. This translates into CASRATASNEKLFF.

The V gene is TRBV28, the J gene TRBJ1-1, with D hard to call. Germline V lookup: CDR1 MDHEN, CDR2 SYDVKM. The CDR3 consists of 13 residues. The ends were cut back, 4 bases at V and 4 bases at J, with 10 bases in the middle. The DNA of the CDR3 is TGTGCCAGCAGTTCTCCGGAGGTCACTGAAGCTTTCTTT. This translates into CASSSPEVTEAFF.

V usage is TRBV18 and J usage is TRBJ2-1; TRBD1 matches 7 bases. The CDR3 totals 14 residues. Germline values: CDR1 KGHSH, CDR2 LQKENI. After removal of 2 bases from V and 9 bases from J, the junction contained 7 bases not matched to a gene. The CDR3 DNA sequence: TGTGCCAGCTCACCAAGCTCCTCAGGGGGTGAGCAGTTCTTC. Translated: CASSPSSSGGEQFF.

CDR3 DNA sequence: TGTGCCAGCAGCTCCCTGCGTCCATACGAGCAGTACTTC. This sequence encodes CASSSLRPYEQYF. This sequence joins TRBV28 and TRBJ2-5; unclear D gene. The end of the DNA aligns better with TRBJ2-7, so the J call may be wrong. The CDR3 runs 13 residues. Germline-derived CDR1 and CDR2 are MDHEN and SYDVKM.

The V and J genes are TRBV10-1 and TRBJ2-7, with D hard to call. This CDR3 has 17 residues. The germline gives CDR1 WNHNN, CDR2 SYGVQD (reference sequence). V was trimmed by 3 bases and J by 2 bases, leaving 20 bases between them. The CDR3 spells CASSDFDSHARPYEQYF. CDR3 nucleotides: TGCGCCAGCAGTGATTTCGACTCTCACGCTAGGCCCTACGAGCAGTACTTC.

V gene TRBV2 combines with J gene TRBJ2-2, with TRBD1 identical over 7 bases. The V segment lost 1 base and the J segment 4 bases; nucleotides outside the gene matches: 6. There are 16 residues in the CDR3. Germline V CDR1 and CDR2: SNHLY, FYNNEI. The CDR3: CASSEEGARVTGELFF. The CDR3 bases are TGTGCCAGCAGTGAAGAGGGGGCGAGGGTCACCGGGGAGCTGTTTTTT.

The V call is TRBV2, the J call TRBJ1-4; 8 bases map to TRBD1. Trimming cost V 3 bases and J 5 bases; bases outside gene matches: 8. There are 16 residues in the CDR3. The germline gives CDR1 SNHLY, CDR2 FYNNEI. The CDR3 bases are TGTGCCAGCAGTGACTCGCGGACAGGGCAGAATGAAAAACTGTTTTTT. Its protein is CASSDSRTGQNEKLFF. Using reference TRBV2 and TRBJ1-4 for the parts outside the CDR3, the full variable domain is EPEVTQTPSHQVTQMGQEVILRCVPISNHLYFYWYRQILGQKVEFLVSFYNNEISEKSEIFDDQFSVERPDGSNFTLKIRSTKLEDSAMYFCASSDSRTGQNEKLFFGSGTQLSVL.

The chain joins TRBV27 to TRBJ2-5; possibly TRBD1 for D (5 bases). The germline gives CDR1 MNHEY, CDR2 SMNVEV (reference sequence). V shed 0 bases and J shed 5 bases, with 10 bases lying between them. CDR3 length equals 14 residues. CDR3 sequence (DNA): TGTGCCAGCAGTTTATCGGCCAAGGGGGAGACCCAGTACTTC. This gives the protein CASSLSAKGETQYF.

This sequence joins TRBV7-2 and TRBJ2-7, with 8 bases aligning to TRBD2. V dropped 3 bases and J dropped 4; count of bases not matched to a gene: 8. From germline, CDR1 is SGHTA and CDR2 FQGNSA. This CDR3 contains 15 residues. The CDR3 reads CASSLTRGGNYEQYF. CDR3 nucleotide sequence: TGTGCCAGCAGCTTGACACGGGGGGGGAATTACGAGCAGTACTTC.

This clone was seen a few times. The CDR3 loop reads CAWSLGRREKLFF. CDR3 nucleotides: TGTGCCTGGAGTCTAGGCCGCCGCGAAAAACTGTTTTTT. This chain joins TRBV30 and TRBJ1-4; the D is unclear. Germline assignment: CDR1 GTSNPN and CDR2 SVGIG (reference sequence). The CDR3 contains 13 residues. V was cut by 2 bases and J by 8 bases, with 12 bases left in between.

The V call is TRBV5-1, the J call TRBJ2-2; the match to TRBD2 covers 10 bases. The CDR3 is 16 amino acids. The germline CDR1 and CDR2 sequences are SGHRS and YFSETQ. The trim removed 0 bases at V and 5 bases at J, leaving 4 bases unmatched. The CDR3 reads CASSLVGSGRTGELFF. The CDR3 DNA reads TGCGCCAGCAGCTTGGTCGGTAGCGGGAGGACCGGGGAGCTGTTTTTT.

The rearrangement joins TRBV7-9 to TRBJ1-5; no firm D call. Trimming removed 1 base at V and 7 bases at J, with 17 bases between. The CDR3 is 16 residues long. Germline lookup yields CDR1 SEHNR and CDR2 FQNEAQ (reference sequence). The CDR3, as DNA: TGTGCCAGCAGCTTAGGGGAGGGAAGACGAGGGCAGCCCCAGCATTTT. Translating it yields CASSLGEGRRGQPQHF.

The genes are TRBV19 and TRBJ1-1; D is uncertain. Trimming shortened V by 6 bases and J by 5 bases, and 16 bases separated the two germline ends. The CDR3 runs 14 residues. Germline CDR1 LNHDA, CDR2 SQIVND (reference sequence). For the CDR3, the DNA is TGTGCCAGTAGGGTAGGCAGCATACTAACTGAAGCTTTCTTT. As protein: CASRVGSILTEAFF.

V and J are TRBV28 and TRBJ2-1, with 9 bases aligning to TRBD2. The ends lost 1 base at V and 6 bases at J; junction bases unmatched: 4. This CDR3 contains 15 residues. Germline assignment: CDR1 MDHEN and CDR2 SYDVKM. CDR3 region: CASSLSAGGPNEQFF. The CDR3 DNA sequence: TGTGCCAGCAGTTTATCAGCGGGAGGACCCAATGAGCAGTTCTTC.

This chain connects TRBV5-1 to TRBJ2-1, with TRBD2 identical over 10 bases. Trimming cost V 4 bases and J 8 bases; bases outside gene matches: 3. The CDR3 runs to 13 residues. From germline, CDR1 is SGHRS and CDR2 YFSETQ. CDR3 residues: CASSDGTSDEQFF. CDR3 nucleotide sequence: TGCGCCAGCAGCGACGGGACTAGCGATGAGCAGTTCTTC.

The chain combines TRBV6-6 with TRBJ1-2, with TRBD1 matching 10 bases. Losses at the gene ends were 6 bases for V and 1 base for J; bases not matched to a gene: 2. Germline loops: CDR1 MNHNY, CDR2 SVGAGI (reference sequence). The CDR3 is made up of 14 amino acids. CDR3 DNA sequence: TGTGCCAGCAGCCGGGACAGGGGTAACTATGGCTACACCTTC. This sequence encodes CASSRDRGNYGYTF.

The chain links TRBV7-9 to TRBJ2-2; 8 bases agree with TRBD1. The germline CDR1 and CDR2 sequences are SEHNR and FQNEAQ (reference sequence). There are 17 residues in the CDR3. J lost 4 bases, V lost 5 bases, and 12 bases had no gene match. The DNA for the CDR3 is TGTGCCAGCAGCCCAAGGACAGGGATACCATTCACCGGGGAGCTGTTTTTT. It translates to CASSPRTGIPFTGELFF.